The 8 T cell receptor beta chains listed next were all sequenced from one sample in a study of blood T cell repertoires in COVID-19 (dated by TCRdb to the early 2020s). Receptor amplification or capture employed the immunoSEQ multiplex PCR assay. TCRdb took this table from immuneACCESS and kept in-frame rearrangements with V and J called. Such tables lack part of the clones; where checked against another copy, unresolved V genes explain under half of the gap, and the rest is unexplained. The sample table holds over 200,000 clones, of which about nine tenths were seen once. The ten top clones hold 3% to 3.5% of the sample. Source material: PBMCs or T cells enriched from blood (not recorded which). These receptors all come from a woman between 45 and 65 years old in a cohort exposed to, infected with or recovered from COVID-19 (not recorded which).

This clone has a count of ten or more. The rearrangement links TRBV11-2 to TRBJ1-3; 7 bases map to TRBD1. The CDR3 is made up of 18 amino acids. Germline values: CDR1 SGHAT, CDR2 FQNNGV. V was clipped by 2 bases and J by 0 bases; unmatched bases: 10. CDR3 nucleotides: TGTGCCAGCAGCTTAACTCTCCCGGGACAGATCTCTGGAAACACCATATATTTT. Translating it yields CASSLTLPGQISGNTIYF.

CDR3 loop: CAISGTGRETQYF. CDR3 nucleotide sequence: TGTGCCATCAGTGGGACAGGGCGGGAGACCCAGTACTTC. V is TRBV10-3 and J is TRBJ2-5; 8 bases are shared with TRBD1. This CDR3 region has 13 residues. The V segment lost 4 bases and the J segment 5 bases; nucleotides outside the gene matches: 3. Germline loops: CDR1 ENHRY, CDR2 SYGVKD.

The CDR3 reads CASSFLAAQETQYF. The CDR3, as DNA: TGTGCCAGCAGCTTCCTAGCGGCACAAGAGACCCAGTACTTC. The chain combines TRBV11-2 with TRBJ2-5; TRBD2 aligns across 7 bases. From germline, CDR1 is SGHAT and CDR2 FQNNGV. This CDR3 has 14 amino acids. V lost 3 bases, J lost 2 bases, and 3 bases stayed unmatched. Combining the CDR3 with reference TRBV11-2 and TRBJ2-5 gives the whole variable domain EAGVAQSPRYKIIEKRQSVAFWCNPISGHATLYWYQQILGQGPKLLIQFQNNGVVDDSQLPKDRFSAERLKGVDSTLKIQPAKLEDSAVYLCASSFLAAQETQYFGPGTRLLVL.

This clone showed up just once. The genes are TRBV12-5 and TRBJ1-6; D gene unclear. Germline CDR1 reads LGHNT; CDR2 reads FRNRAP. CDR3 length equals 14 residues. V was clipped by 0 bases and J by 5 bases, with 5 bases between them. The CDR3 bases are TGTGCTAGTGGTTTGGTAACGGATAATTCACCCCTCCACTTT. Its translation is CASGLVTDNSPLHF. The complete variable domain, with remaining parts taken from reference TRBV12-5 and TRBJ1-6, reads DARVTQTPRHKVTEMGQEVTMRCQPILGHNTVFWYRQTMMQGLELLAYFRNRAPLDDSGMPKDRFSAEMPDATLATLKIQPSEPRDSAVYFCASGLVTDNSPLHFGNGTRLTVT.

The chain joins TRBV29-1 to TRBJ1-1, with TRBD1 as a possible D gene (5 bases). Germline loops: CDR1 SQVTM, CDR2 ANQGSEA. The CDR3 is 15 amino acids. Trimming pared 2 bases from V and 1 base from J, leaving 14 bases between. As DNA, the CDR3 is TGCAGCGTTGAATTGGAAGCGGGGGAGAACACTGAAGCTTTCTTT. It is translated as CSVELEAGENTEAFF.

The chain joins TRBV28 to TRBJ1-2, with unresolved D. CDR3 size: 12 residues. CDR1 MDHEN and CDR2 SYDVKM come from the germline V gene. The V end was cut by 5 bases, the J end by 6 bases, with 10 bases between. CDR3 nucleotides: TGTGCCAGCAGTCAAGGACTAGATGGCTACACCTTC. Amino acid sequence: CASSQGLDGYTF.

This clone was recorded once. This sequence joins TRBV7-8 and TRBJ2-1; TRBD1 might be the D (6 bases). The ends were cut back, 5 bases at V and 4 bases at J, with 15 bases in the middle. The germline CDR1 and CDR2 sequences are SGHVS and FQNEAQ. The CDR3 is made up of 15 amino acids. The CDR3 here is CASSVRTATYNEQFF. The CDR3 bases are TGTGCCAGCAGCGTTAGGACAGCGACTTACAATGAGCAGTTCTTC. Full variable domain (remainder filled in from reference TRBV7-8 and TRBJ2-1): GAGVSQSPRYKVAKRGQDVALRCDPISGHVSLFWYQQALGQGPEFLTYFQNEAQLDKSGLPSDRFFAERPEGSVSTLKIQRTQQEDSAVYLCASSVRTATYNEQFFGPGTRLTVL.

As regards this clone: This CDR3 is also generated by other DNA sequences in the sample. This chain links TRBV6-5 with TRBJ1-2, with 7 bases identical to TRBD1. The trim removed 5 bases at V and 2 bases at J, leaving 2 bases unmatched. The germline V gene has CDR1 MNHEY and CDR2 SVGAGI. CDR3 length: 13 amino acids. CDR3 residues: CASSKQGNYGYTF. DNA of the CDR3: TGTGCCAGCAGTAAACAGGGGAACTATGGCTACACCTTC.